The TCR beta chain described here comes from a study of blood T cell repertoires in COVID-19. Study background: The United States, Italy and Spain supplied acute and convalescent COVID-19 samples.

As handled by the study authors: Nucleated cell number was recorded as an estimate derived from reference gene primer amplification. Repertoires were generated with immunoSEQ multiplex PCR, while TCRdb's copy carries only in-frame clones and drops some. V and J calls plus clone size are reproduced from that table; the DNA served to infer D and trimming. The sample contains under 25,000 clones, 88% of which appear only once. The CDR3 is 13 amino acids. V was cut by 3 bases and J by 5 bases, with 10 bases left in between. The germline CDR1 and CDR2 sequences are SGHAT and FQNNGV. This clone has more than one count but fewer than ten.

Sequences were obtained from peripheral blood. The V gene is TRBV11-2, the J gene TRBJ2-5, with D hard to call. The clonotype was recovered from a human donor in a cohort sampled during active COVID-19. The CDR3 reads CASSLGQAETQYF. CDR3 DNA sequence: TGTGCCAGCAGCTTGGGTCAAGCGGAGACCCAGTACTTC.